Listed below are T cell receptor beta chains from one sample, sequenced in a study of regulatory T cells in long-lasting Graves disease. TCRdb independently ran MiXCR on the multiplex PCR reads; one entry per CDR3 protein. The sample consists of approximately 400,000 distinct CDR3 sequences, more than 13% of them appearing once. The same sample was also studied in work on T cells in Graves' hyperthyroidism and ophthalmopathy.

The sequencing here drew on peripheral blood mononuclear cells (PBMCs), taken at new diagnosis, from a patient treated with antithyroid drugs. The source is a woman aged 30 to 39 with Graves disease. The CDR3 runs from the conserved cysteine through the conserved F or W. The D gene is left open where the match is weak.

V gene,D gene,J gene,CDR3 protein
TRBV18,TRBD1,TRBJ1-5,CASSSTGGLGQPQHF
TRBV10-1,-,TRBJ2-7,CASSEPGLNRTEQYF
TRBV5-1,-,TRBJ2-3,CASSPTGDGTDTQYF
TRBV5-1,-,TRBJ1-2,CASSTTTGAGYGYTF
TRBV10-2,-,TRBJ1-4,CASGRGAYNEKLFF
TRBV2,-,TRBJ2-3,CASMGRATDTQYF
TRBV11-2,TRBD2,TRBJ2-5,CASSFRAGGAETQYF
TRBV28,-,TRBJ1-6,CASSTGGRPNSPLHF
TRBV12-3/TRBV12-4,TRBD1,TRBJ2-3,CASSNRDRGTDTQYF
TRBV14,-,TRBJ1-6,CASSLRQDSNSPLHF
TRBV10-3,-,TRBJ2-7,CAISQWESEQYF
TRBV15,TRBD1,TRBJ2-7,CATSRVTGYEQYF
TRBV3-1,-,TRBJ2-2,CASSQGSRGGELFF
TRBV7-8,-,TRBJ1-2,CASSLAATRTANYGYTF
TRBV27,TRBD2,TRBJ2-5,CASRPLQFGTSGKSIGTQYF
TRBV20-1,TRBD1,TRBJ2-5,CSASGQVGETQYF
TRBV19,-,TRBJ2-1,CASSIEVRLCEQFF
TRBV28,TRBD1,TRBJ2-7,CASSKRGQGNILLREQYF
TRBV28,-,TRBJ1-4,CASSLPTNEKLFF
TRBV28,TRBD1,TRBJ1-5,CASSFLGDRVNQPQHF
TRBV2,-,TRBJ1-2,CASRETRTAGGYTF
TRBV6-1,TRBD2,TRBJ2-1,CASSPRGGRNNEQFF
TRBV3-1,-,TRBJ2-3,CASSQVAGDTQYF
TRBV2,-,TRBJ2-5,CASRRDSQETQYF
TRBV13,-,TRBJ2-3,CASSLGRGGSTDTQYF
TRBV30,-,TRBJ1-4,CAWSVPGNEKLFF
TRBV3-1,-,TRBJ2-2,CASSRQGIGGGELFF
TRBV18,-,TRBJ2-3,CASSPPGQPRTDTQYF
TRBV24-1,TRBD1,TRBJ1-5,CATSDYTGDLAGQPQHF
TRBV12-5,-,TRBJ2-5,CASGSIPKQGAGKETQYF
TRBV18,-,TRBJ2-2,CASPPRNTGELFF
TRBV3-1,TRBD2,TRBJ2-7,CASSPGTGSGSNHEQYF
TRBV10-2,TRBD2,TRBJ2-1,CASSAGRAVEQFF
TRBV7-3,TRBD1,TRBJ2-1,CASGTGMDEQFF
TRBV2,-,TRBJ2-5,CASRTLGTCDETQYF
TRBV20-1,-,TRBJ1-1,CSAETVGNTEAFF
TRBV6-5,-,TRBJ2-3,CASSYTGYPQYF
TRBV4-1,-,TRBJ2-1,CASSQVEAATSYNEQFF
TRBV6-9,TRBD2,TRBJ2-1,CASSYGLAGGPFVYEQFF
TRBV20-1,TRBD1,TRBJ2-5,CSAQDRGLSETQYF
TRBV5-1,-,TRBJ1-2,CASSKDITSGYTF